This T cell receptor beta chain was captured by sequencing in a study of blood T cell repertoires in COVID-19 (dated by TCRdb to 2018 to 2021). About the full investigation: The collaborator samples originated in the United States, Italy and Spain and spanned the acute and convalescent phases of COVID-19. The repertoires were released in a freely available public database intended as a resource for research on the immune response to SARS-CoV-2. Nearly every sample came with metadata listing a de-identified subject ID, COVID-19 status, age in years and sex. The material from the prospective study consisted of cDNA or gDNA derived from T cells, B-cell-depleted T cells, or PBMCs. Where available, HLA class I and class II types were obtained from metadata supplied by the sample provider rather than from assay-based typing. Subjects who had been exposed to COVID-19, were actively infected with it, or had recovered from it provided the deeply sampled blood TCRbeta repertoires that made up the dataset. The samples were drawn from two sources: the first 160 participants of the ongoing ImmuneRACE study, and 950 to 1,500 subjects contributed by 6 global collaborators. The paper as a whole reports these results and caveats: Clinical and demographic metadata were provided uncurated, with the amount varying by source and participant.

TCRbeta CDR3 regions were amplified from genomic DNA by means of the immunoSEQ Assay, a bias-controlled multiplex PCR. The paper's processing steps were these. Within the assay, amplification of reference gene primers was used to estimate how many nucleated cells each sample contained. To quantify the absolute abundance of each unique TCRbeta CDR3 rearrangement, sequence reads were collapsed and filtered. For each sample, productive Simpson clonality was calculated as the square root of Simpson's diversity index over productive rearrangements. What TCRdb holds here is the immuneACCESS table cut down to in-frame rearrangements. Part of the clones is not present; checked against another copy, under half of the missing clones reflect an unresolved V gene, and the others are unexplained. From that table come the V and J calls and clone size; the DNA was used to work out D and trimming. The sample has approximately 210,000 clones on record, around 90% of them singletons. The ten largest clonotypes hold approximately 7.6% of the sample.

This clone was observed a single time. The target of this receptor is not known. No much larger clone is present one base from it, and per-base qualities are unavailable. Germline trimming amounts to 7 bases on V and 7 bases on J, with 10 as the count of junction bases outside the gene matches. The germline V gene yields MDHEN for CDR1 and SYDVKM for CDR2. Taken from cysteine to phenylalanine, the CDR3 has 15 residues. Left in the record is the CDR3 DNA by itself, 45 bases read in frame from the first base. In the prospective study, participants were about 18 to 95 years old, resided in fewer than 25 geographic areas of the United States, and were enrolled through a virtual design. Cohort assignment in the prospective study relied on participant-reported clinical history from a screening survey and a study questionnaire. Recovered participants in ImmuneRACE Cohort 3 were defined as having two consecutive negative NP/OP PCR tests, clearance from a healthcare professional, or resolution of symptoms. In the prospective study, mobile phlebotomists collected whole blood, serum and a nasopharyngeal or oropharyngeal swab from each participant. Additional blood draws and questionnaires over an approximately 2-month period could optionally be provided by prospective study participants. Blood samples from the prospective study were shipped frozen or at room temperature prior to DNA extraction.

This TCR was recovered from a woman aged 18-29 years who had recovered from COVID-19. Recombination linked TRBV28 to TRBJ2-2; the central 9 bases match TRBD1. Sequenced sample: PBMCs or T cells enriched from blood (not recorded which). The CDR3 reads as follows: CASTKPGQGGGELFF. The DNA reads TGTGCCAGCACCAAACCGGGACAGGGTGGCGGGGAGCTGTTTTTT. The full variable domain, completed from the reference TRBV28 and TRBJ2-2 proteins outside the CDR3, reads DVKVTQSSRYLVKRTGEKVFLECVQDMDHENMFWYRQDPGLGLRLIYFSYDVKMKEKGDIPEGYSVSREKKERFSLILESASTNQTSMYLCASTKPGQGGGELFFGEGSRLTVL.